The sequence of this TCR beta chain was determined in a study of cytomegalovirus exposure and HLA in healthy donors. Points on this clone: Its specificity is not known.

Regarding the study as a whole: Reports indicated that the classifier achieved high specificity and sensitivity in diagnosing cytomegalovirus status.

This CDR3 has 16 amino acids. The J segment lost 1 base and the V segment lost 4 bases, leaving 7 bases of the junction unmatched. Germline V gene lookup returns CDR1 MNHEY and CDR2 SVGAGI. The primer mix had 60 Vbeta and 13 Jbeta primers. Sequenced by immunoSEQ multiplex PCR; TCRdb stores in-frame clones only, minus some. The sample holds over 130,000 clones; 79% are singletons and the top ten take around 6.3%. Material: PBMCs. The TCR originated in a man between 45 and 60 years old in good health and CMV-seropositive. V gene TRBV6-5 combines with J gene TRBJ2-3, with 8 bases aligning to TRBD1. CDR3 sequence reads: CASSSPGGRGTDTQYF. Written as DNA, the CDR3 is TGTGCCAGCAGTTCACCAGGGGGCCGGGGCACAGATACGCAGTATTTT.